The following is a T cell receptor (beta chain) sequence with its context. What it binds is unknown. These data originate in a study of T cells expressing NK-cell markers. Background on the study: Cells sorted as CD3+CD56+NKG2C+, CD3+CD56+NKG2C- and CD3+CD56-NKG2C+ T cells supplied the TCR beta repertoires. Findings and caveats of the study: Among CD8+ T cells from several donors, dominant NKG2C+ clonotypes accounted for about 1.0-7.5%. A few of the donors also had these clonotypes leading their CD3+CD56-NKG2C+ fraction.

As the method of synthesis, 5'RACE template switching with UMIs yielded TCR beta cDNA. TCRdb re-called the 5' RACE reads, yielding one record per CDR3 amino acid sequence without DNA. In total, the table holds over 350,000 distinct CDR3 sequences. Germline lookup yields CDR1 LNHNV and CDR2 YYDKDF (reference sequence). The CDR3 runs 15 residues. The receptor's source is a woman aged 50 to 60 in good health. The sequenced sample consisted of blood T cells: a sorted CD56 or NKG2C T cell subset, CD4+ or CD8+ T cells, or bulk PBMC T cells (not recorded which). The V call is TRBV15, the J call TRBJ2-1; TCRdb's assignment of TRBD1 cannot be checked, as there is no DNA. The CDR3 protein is CATSRVPGGTNEQFF.